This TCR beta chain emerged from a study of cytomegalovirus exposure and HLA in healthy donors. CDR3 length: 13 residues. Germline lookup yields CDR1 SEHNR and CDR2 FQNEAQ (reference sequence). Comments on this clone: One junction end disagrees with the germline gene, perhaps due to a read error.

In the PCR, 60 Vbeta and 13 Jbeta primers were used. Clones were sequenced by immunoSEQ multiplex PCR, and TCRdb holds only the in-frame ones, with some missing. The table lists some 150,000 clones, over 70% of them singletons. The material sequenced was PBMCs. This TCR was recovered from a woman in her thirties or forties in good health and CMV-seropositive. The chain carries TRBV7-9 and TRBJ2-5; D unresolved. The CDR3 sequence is CSSSFPGQETQYF. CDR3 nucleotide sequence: TGTTCCAGCAGCTTTCCGGGTCAAGAGACCCAGTACTTC.